This entry lists 7 T cell receptor beta chains sequenced from one sample in a study of T cell responses to AZD1222 COVID-19 vaccine. Libraries were prepared by immunoSEQ multiplex PCR; TCRdb keeps only in-frame clonotypes and omits some of them. The sample lists under 70,000 clones, approximately 89% occurring once. Material: peripheral blood, obtained on day 0 of AZD1222 vaccination. Receptors originate from an adult in good health.

This chain uses TRBV15 with TRBJ1-5, with 7 bases identical to TRBD1. The germline gives CDR1 LNHNV, CDR2 YYDKDF (reference sequence). Germline trimming cut 1 base from V and 5 bases from J; bases unmatched to any gene: 11. The CDR3 totals 17 residues. The CDR3 DNA sequence: TGTGCCACCAGCAGAGTTATCGGGACAGCTACACATCAGCCCCAGCATTTT. Its translation is CATSRVIGTATHQPQHF.

J is TRBJ2-5 and V is TRBV2, with no clear D. CDR3 size: 15 residues. The V end lost 5 bases, the J end lost 4 bases, and 17 bases lay between the germline ends. Looked up from germline, CDR1 is SNHLY and CDR2 is FYNNEI. The CDR3 DNA follows: TGTGCCAGCAGTCCTGGCTTGGCGGAGACAGAGACCCAGTACTTC. It codes for CASSPGLAETETQYF.

The V gene is TRBV4-3, the J gene TRBJ1-5, with D possibly being TRBD1 (5 bases). This CDR3 comprises 13 residues. V dropped 2 bases and J dropped 7 bases, with 9 bases sitting between them. Germline assignment: CDR1 LGHNA and CDR2 YSLEER. The CDR3 sequence is CASSQLRGQPQHF. DNA for the CDR3: TGCGCCAGCAGCCAACTCCGGGGGCAGCCCCAGCATTTT.

This clone was seen a handful of times. J is TRBJ1-2 and V is TRBV9; D ambiguous. The CDR3 runs to 13 residues. The germline V and J ends were trimmed by 1 base and 0 bases, with 4 bases remaining between them. The germline CDR1 and CDR2 sequences are SGDLS and YYNGEE. CDR3 in DNA: TGTGCCAGCAGCGTAACAACTAACTATGGCTACACCTTC. This gives the protein CASSVTTNYGYTF. Supplemented by reference TRBV9 and TRBJ1-2, the full variable domain reads DSGVTQTPKHLITATGQRVTLRCSPRSGDLSVYWYQQSLDQGLQFLIQYYNGEERAKGNILERFSAQQFPDLHSELNLSSLELGDSALYFCASSVTTNYGYTFGSGTRLTVV.

Turning to this clone: A read error may account for a junction end that differs from germline. The chain is built from TRBV18 and TRBJ1-1, with 12 bases matching TRBD1. Germline CDR1 reads KGHSH; CDR2 reads LQKENI. The CDR3 is made up of 16 amino acids. CDR3: CASSSPGQGAVEEAFF. The CDR3 DNA reads TGTGCCAGCTCATCACCGGGACAGGGGGCAGTTGAGGAAGCTTTCTTT.

V usage is TRBV11-3 and J usage is TRBJ2-6, with D possibly being TRBD1 (5 bases). Trimming took 5 bases from V and 5 from J, leaving 10 bases between them. This CDR3 region has 14 residues. Germline V gene data show CDR1 as SGHNT and CDR2 as YENEEA. CDR3 in amino acids: CASSPGLRANVLTF. The CDR3 nucleotides read TGTGCCAGCAGCCCAGGGTTGAGGGCCAACGTCCTGACTTTC.

V gene TRBV30 combines with J gene TRBJ2-3; 8 bases match TRBD2. Trimming removed 8 bases from V and 4 bases from J; junction bases left unmatched: 11. Germline V gene data show CDR1 as GTSNPN and CDR2 as SVGIG (reference sequence). The CDR3 contains 14 residues. The CDR3 DNA reads TGTGCCAGGGGGGCGGGAGGCGCGTCAGATACGCAGTATTTT. It encodes CARGAGGASDTQYF.